These 5 T cell receptor beta chains were sequenced from one sample in a study of OX40 agonist ivuxolimab in advanced cancers. Clones were read by immunoSEQ multiplex PCR, and TCRdb kept only the in-frame ones, dropping some. The sample records 19,000 or so clones, 85% to 90% being singletons. The sample here was CD4+ or CD8+ T cells sorted from blood, taken in a trial of the OX40 agonist ivuxolimab. Receptors originate from an adult with an advanced solid tumor such as melanoma, head and neck, liver or kidney cancer.

This rearrangement joins TRBV5-6 to TRBJ1-1, with no clear D. The CDR3 runs 13 residues. The V end lost 1 base, the J end lost 0 bases, and 4 bases lay between the germline ends. Per germline, CDR1 SGHDT and CDR2 YYEEEE. CDR3 DNA: TGTGCCAGCAGCTTGCGACTGAACACTGAAGCTTTCTTT. Protein sequence: CASSLRLNTEAFF. Drawing the rest from reference TRBV5-6 and TRBJ1-1, the complete variable domain is DAGVTQSPTHLIKTRGQQVTLRCSPKSGHDTVSWYQQALGQGPQFIFQYYEEEERQRGNFPDRFSGHQFPNYSSELNVNALLLGDSALYLCASSLRLNTEAFFGQGTRLTVV.

V gene TRBV10-3 combines with J gene TRBJ2-3; the match to TRBD2 covers 10 bases. With V trimmed by 6 bases and J by 3 bases, 6 bases remained unmatched. The CDR3 is 15 residues long. Germline assignment: CDR1 ENHRY and CDR2 SYGVKD. CDR3 protein: CAISASGSATDTQYF. CDR3 in DNA: TGTGCCATCAGCGCTAGCGGGAGCGCAACAGATACGCAGTATTTT.

The chain joins TRBV2 to TRBJ2-1; 9 nucleotides align to TRBD1. Trimming took 6 bases from V and 4 from J; bases not matched to a gene: 7. The CDR3 extends over 15 amino acids. Germline assignment: CDR1 SNHLY and CDR2 FYNNEI. The DNA of the CDR3 is TGTGCCAGCAGCCGAACAGGGGGCGGGTACAATGAGCAGTTCTTC. Its translation: CASSRTGGGYNEQFF.

The chain has TRBV5-6 and TRBJ2-2; possibly TRBD1 or TRBD2 for D (6 bases each). The CDR3 runs to 16 residues. Germline V gene sequence: CDR1 SGHDT, CDR2 YYEEEE. V was shortened by 4 bases and J by 0 bases, with 13 bases between the two germline ends. The CDR3 loop reads CASSPWGAPNTGELFF. DNA of the CDR3: TGTGCCAGCAGCCCCTGGGGGGCCCCGAACACCGGGGAGCTGTTTTTT.

The J gene is TRBJ1-5, the V gene TRBV5-1; D ambiguous. Germline values: CDR1 SGHRS, CDR2 YFSETQ. V was shortened by 3 bases and J by 3 bases, with 7 bases between the two germline ends. The CDR3 sequence is 13 residues long. The CDR3 spells CASSSGINQPQHF. As DNA, the CDR3 is TGCGCCAGCAGCTCCGGAATCAATCAGCCCCAGCATTTT.